This T cell receptor beta chain was identified during a study of cytomegalovirus exposure and HLA in healthy donors (dated 2017 in TCRdb). Broadly, across the study: In an earlier analysis of some 610 of the donors, approximately 260 Gb of sequence data and 117 million unique TCR beta sequences from about 179 million T cells were reported. An early release that covered some 630 HLA-typed donors contained approximately 300 gigabases of sequencing data and 75 million to 100 million unique TCR sequences. Among the roughly 380 genotyped donors, around 81% belonged to the genetic ancestry cluster associated with self-reported Caucasian donors. The study aimed to test whether signatures of past pathogen exposure could be identified by cataloging public T cell receptors. The study profiled the T cell repertoires of hundreds of subjects by immunosequencing and related them to cytomegalovirus serostatus. A separate validation cohort of over a hundred different subjects was used in addition to the roughly 640-subject first cohort. To predict cytomegalovirus infection status, the study combined high-throughput TCR immunosequencing, statistical association of individual TCRs with disease status, and machine learning. To study patterns of TCR occurrence, a later analysis re-analyzed previously published TCR beta repertoires from 600 to 750 donors and added high-resolution HLA genotyping. Rather than drawing on any new phenotypic data, the later analysis identified candidate immune exposures from TCR beta sequences and the way those sequences occurred across donors. To decide whether each TCR beta V gene segment behaved as functional or pseudogenic, an earlier analysis of some 600 of the donors relied on high-throughput TCR beta sequencing. Donor age, sex, ethnicity and CMV serostatus were compiled alongside the repertoire data. A later genetic analysis used genome-wide SNP genotypes for about 60% of the roughly 700 donors, treating that subset as a discovery cohort. All discovery cohort repertoires had been generated using a single sequencing platform. HLA typing covered class I and class II loci at four-digit resolution. Typing coverage varied by locus: 629-630 donors for A, B, C, DRB1 and DQB1; approximately 560 for DQA1; 606 for DPA1; some 470 for DPB1. A few DR-DQ haplotypes were handled as single units for association and clustering because linkage in the cohort was strong. On average, 235,054 unique TCR beta nucleotide sequences were sequenced per donor among a few hundred genotyped donors of the cohort, with roughly 18% of those sequences being non-productive.

The V end loses 4 bases and the J end loses 5 bases, and a stretch of 14 bases separates them. According to the germline V gene, CDR1 reads SGHAT and CDR2 reads FQNNGV. The CDR3 runs 14 amino acids, cysteine and phenylalanine included. Kept here is only the CDR3 DNA, which spans 42 bases and is read in frame from base 1. Receptors were amplified or captured by the immunoSEQ multiplex PCR assay. A mixture of 60 forward primers for TCR Vbeta segments and 13 reverse primers for TCR Jbeta segments was used in the multiplex PCR. Amplification of the CDR3 region of rearranged TCR beta genes was performed with a multiplex PCR assay on genomic DNA. The Illumina HiSeq System was used to sequence the amplified TCR beta libraries as 87-base-pair reads. Under the source paper's analysis protocol: Across the roughly 640 repertoires, a later analysis counted some 81 million unique TCR beta chains, 8.5 million to 12 million of which were shared by at least two donors. Raw reads were error-corrected and collapsed into unique sequences by a nearest-neighbor algorithm in which closely related sequences were merged to remove PCR and sequencing errors. To assign V, D and J gene segments, CDR3 sequences were aligned to IMGT reference sequences. For a sequence to be retained, a match of at least six nucleotides to both a V gene segment and a J gene segment was required. Rearrangements were classified as productive when the CDR3 lacked stop codons and remained in frame with V and J, and all other rearrangements were classified as non-productive. Following IMGT convention, CDR3 was defined as the stretch from the second conserved V-encoded cysteine up to the conserved J-encoded phenylalanine. Sequences without an unambiguous match to a single V gene segment were excluded from the earlier analysis of almost 600 of the donors. In an earlier analysis of around 590 of the donors, a V segment was called functional when productive rearrangements were above 56.7%, and segregating when the standard deviation between donors exceeded 5%. To diagnose cytomegalovirus status from the catalog of TCR beta chain sequences, a statistical classification framework was built. In a later analysis, TCR nucleotide sequences were compared against IMGT/GENE-DB human TR gene sequences so that V and J genes could be assigned. A later analysis assigned CDR3 sequences and most-parsimonious VDJ recombination scenarios with the TCRdist pipeline. In a later analysis, each TCR beta chain was defined by its CDR3 amino acid sequence together with its V-gene family, and reads without a unique V-gene family were excluded. As a way to deal with suspected cross-contamination and a sequencing artifact, a later analysis dropped roughly 620 nucleotide sequences that were highly shared and had low generation probability. In a later analysis, a clonal expansion index was calculated for each public chain from normalized within-repertoire ranks of inferred template counts. A later analysis computed generation probabilities with a VDJ recombination model fitted to out-of-frame rearrangements, and checked the results against IGoR. In a later analysis, TCR-TCR, TCR-HLA and TCR-CMV co-occurrence was scored with hypergeometric tests, and a repertoire-size bias correction was applied to TCR pairs. In a later analysis, false discovery rates were estimated by permuting HLA or CMV assignments 20 times. In a later analysis, co-occurring TCRs were grouped with DBSCAN, and TCRdist sequence similarity was added when clustering was performed within HLA-allele-positive subsets. Repertoires with fewer than 30,000 or more than 120,000 public chains were left out of co-occurrence clustering, as were about 5 repertoires with anomalous nucleotide sharing. In its TCRdb copy, this immuneACCESS table keeps in-frame sequences only and misses some clones. Where compared with another copy, unresolved V genes explain less than half of these, and the others have no known cause. From that table come the V and J calls and clone size; the DNA was used to work out D and trimming. The sample has about 120,000 clones on record, roughly 85% of them singletons. The top ten clones comprise around a fifth of the sample.

Comment on this clone: Which antigen it targets is not known. Per-base quality was not reported, and no clone a single base away is much larger than it.

The cohort was made up of approximately 670 healthy bone marrow donors. At the time of sampling, all cohort members were nominally healthy, though unrecorded immune exposures were likely present. The donor tested CMV seropositive, placing the donor among the 310 or so seropositive members of the cohort. Every donor gave a peripheral blood sample, and the peripheral blood mononuclear cells from that sample were used for TCR beta sequencing. Genomic DNA extraction from the blood cell samples was performed with the Qiagen DNeasy Blood Extraction Kit. What the authors observed across the whole study: Most TCR sequences were observed very rarely across donors, whereas some public TCRs were present in many individuals. The classifier was reported to diagnose cytomegalovirus status with high specificity and sensitivity in both the original and validation cohorts. Some IMGT-functional V segments, including TRBV6-2 and TRBV6-3, could not be told apart with the 87-base-pair reads, so those segments were excluded. When HLA alleles, especially DR and DQ, strongly co-occurred, TCR associations were difficult to assign to individual alleles. Several of the top co-occurrence clusters appeared to be linked to parvovirus B19, influenza, CMV and Epstein-Barr virus, according to a later analysis. A later analysis associated 15,000 to 20,000 TCR beta sequences with specific HLA alleles at a false discovery rate of 0.05. In this cohort, only TCR beta chains were sequenced, and detectable features were limited by the absence of alpha or paired-chain data. Presence/absence analyses assumed roughly uniform sequencing depth across donors, an assumption that may not hold. An earlier analysis of approximately 600 of the donors showed that most TCR beta V segments appeared in productive rearrangements either about 87% or about 30% of the time, which broadly matched IMGT annotations. A further reported finding was that TCR beta sequences accurately predicted the HLA-A and HLA-B alleles for most subjects in the first cohort. A later analysis found that TCR association rates varied across HLA loci, with DRB1 alleles showing the most associated TCRs and HLA-C alleles the fewest. According to the authors, the approach could potentially be generalized to other disease states and immunological phenotypes. An association between a missense DCLRE1C variant and V-gene and J-gene trimming of TCR beta chains was found in a later genetic analysis and replicated in an independent cohort. The earlier analysis of a few hundred of the donors excluded approximately 15 rarely observed V segments, including chromosome 9 orphons, because counts were too low. A few of the identified cytomegalovirus-associated TCR beta chains were confirmed in vitro to be specific for cytomegalovirus antigens. Immune exposure information for the cohort was limited to CMV serostatus. Compared with equally common non-associated chains, HLA-associated TCR beta chains in a later analysis were more clonally expanded and had lower generation probabilities. According to a later genetic analysis, donors in an Asian-associated ancestry cluster had fewer N-insertions in productive TCRs than the approximately 650-donor mean. A cluster of highly shared sequence variants was judged likely to represent a technical artifact of the sequencing pipeline. Because some donors lacked HLA typing at each locus, the association tests relied only on the typed subset. Correlated functional status among segregating V segments might reflect linkage disequilibrium, but an unknown experimental factor could not be ruled out. A later analysis found that most CMV-associated TCR beta chains appeared HLA-restricted, with HLA associations seemingly driven largely by CMV exposure. A total of roughly 160 TCR beta chains were listed by the study as associated with cytomegalovirus.

This receptor chain uses TRBV11-2 and TRBJ1-2; the D gene assignment is ambiguous. This sequence originates from a man aged 30 to 39 in good health and CMV-seropositive. The sample consisted of PBMCs. The sequence in DNA is TGTGCCAGCAGCTCTCTGGGAGGGAAGTATGGCTACACCTTC. This is translated as CASSSLGGKYGYTF. When the CDR3 is completed using the reference TRBV11-2 and TRBJ1-2 genes on either side, the full variable domain is EAGVAQSPRYKIIEKRQSVAFWCNPISGHATLYWYQQILGQGPKLLIQFQNNGVVDDSQLPKDRFSAERLKGVDSTLKIQPAKLEDSAVYLCASSSLGGKYGYTFGSGTRLTVV.